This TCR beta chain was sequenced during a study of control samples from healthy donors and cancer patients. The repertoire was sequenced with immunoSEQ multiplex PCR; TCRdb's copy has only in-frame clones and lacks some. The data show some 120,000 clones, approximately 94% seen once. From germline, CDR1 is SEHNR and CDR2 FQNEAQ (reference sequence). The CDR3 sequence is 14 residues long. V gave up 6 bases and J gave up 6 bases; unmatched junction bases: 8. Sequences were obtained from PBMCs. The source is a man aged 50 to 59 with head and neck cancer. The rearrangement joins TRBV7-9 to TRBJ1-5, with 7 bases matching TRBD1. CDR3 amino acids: CASSFRQGTQPQHF. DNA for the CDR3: TGTGCCAGCAGTTTTAGACAGGGAACTCAGCCCCAGCATTTT.